This TCR beta chain was retrieved from a study of regulatory T cells in long-lasting Graves disease. This CDR3 is 15 amino acids long. CDR1 is SGHTA, CDR2 FQGTGA, per germline. Trimming took off 7 bases at V and 5 bases at J, with 17 bases between the two ends. HTBI primers from iRepertoire and Arm-PCR of CDR3 regions yielded the TCR beta libraries. TCRdb analysed the multiplex PCR reads with MiXCR anew, one entry per CDR3 protein. The sample yields over 250,000 distinct CDR3 sequences, around a fifth seen once. Time point meaning: persistent/refractory GD, antithyroid drugs over 5 years with positive TRAb. The TCR library was made from RNA extracted from PBMCs.

The sequence derives from a female donor with Graves disease. The source material was peripheral blood mononuclear cells (PBMCs), sampled when the disease was refractory, from a patient treated with antithyroid drugs. This chain links TRBV7-3 with TRBJ1-4, with D unresolved. This chain's CDR3 is CASTCRSEVNEKLFF. For the CDR3, the DNA is TGTGCCAGCACATGTCGGTCAGAAGTGAATGAAAAACTGTTTTTT.